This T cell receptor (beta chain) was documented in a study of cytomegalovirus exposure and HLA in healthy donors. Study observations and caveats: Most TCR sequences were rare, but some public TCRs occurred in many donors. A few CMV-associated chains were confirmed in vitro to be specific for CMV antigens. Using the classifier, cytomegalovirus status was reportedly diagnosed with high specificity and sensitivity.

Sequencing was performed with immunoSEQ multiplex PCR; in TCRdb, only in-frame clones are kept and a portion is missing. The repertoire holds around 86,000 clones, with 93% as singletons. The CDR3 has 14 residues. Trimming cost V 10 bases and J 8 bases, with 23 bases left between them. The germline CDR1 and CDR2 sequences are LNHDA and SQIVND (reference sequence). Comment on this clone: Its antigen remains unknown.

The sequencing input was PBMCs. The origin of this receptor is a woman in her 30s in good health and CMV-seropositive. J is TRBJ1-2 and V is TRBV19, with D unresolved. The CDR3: CAITPELELKGYTF. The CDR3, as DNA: TGTGCCATTACCCCGGAGCTCGAACTGAAAGGCTACACCTTC.